This entry describes one T cell receptor beta chain. Additional DNA sequences in this sample encode the identical CDR3. Naive CD8 cells lacked CD45RO and underwent positive selection for CCR7, leaving out terminally differentiated effector memory CD45RA+ cells. Running of the assay took place at deep level. The authors distributed each subset's genomic DNA evenly over several immunoSEQ plates. Assay used: immunoSEQ multiplex PCR; TCRdb lists only in-frame clones, some missing. The sample carries roughly 2.1 million clones, more than 85% recorded once. The CDR3 extends over 13 amino acids. Trimming pared 1 base from V and 5 bases from J, leaving 6 bases between. Germline V gene lookup returns CDR1 SSHAT and CDR2 FNYEAQ (reference sequence). The data were obtained in a study of shared clonotypes between healthy human individuals. Study summary: A few men and a couple of women, aged 18 to 49, were donors. Used for every donor were three CD4 naive, three CD4 memory, two CD8 naive and one CD8 memory plate.

V and J are TRBV7-7 and TRBJ2-1; D unresolved. Sequenced input: naive CD8+ T cells from PBMCs. This clonotype was obtained from a young man in good health. Some clones in this sample may be carry-over from other donors' samples. The CDR3: CASSLGPNNEQFF. The DNA for the CDR3 is TGTGCCAGCAGCTTAGGTCCAAACAATGAGCAGTTCTTC.